This T cell receptor (beta chain) emerged from a study of T cells in Graves' hyperthyroidism and ophthalmopathy. Study results and limitations: The majority of expanded thyroid clonotypes above 0.001 also appeared in blood.

V shed 5 bases and J 5 bases; nucleotides not matched to a gene: 7. Per germline, CDR1 LNHNV and CDR2 YYDKDF (reference sequence). The CDR3 is made up of 15 amino acids. Amplified regions were TCR beta CDR3 sequences from RNA transcripts. HTBI primers were the set used in a first-round RT-PCR of the TCR CDR3. In TCRdb, the multiplex PCR reads were re-called with MiXCR into one record per CDR3 protein. The data hold over 300,000 distinct CDR3 sequences, with approximately 15% observed a single time. A few counts support this clonotype. Its antigen is not identified. Specimen: blood. The gene calls are TRBV15 and TRBJ1-2; 11 nucleotides agree with TRBD1. The receptor was derived from a woman aged 55-70 years with Graves' hyperthyroidism. The DNA for the CDR3 is TGTGCCACCAGCGAGGACAGGGGGCGTGGGTATGGCTACACCTTC. Translated, it gives CATSEDRGRGYGYTF.